This entry lists 26 T cell receptor beta chains sequenced from one sample in a study of T cell responses to AZD1222 COVID-19 vaccine. Method: immunoSEQ multiplex PCR; TCRdb's copy keeps in-frame clones and lacks some. The profile shows around 130,000 clones, 89% of them singletons. Specimen: peripheral blood, collected 28 days after the second AZD1222 dose. Receptor source: an adult who received the AZD1222 COVID-19 vaccine.

This chain links TRBV9 with TRBJ1-4; TRBD1 matches 10 bases. Unmatched junction bases numbered 8, after V lost 4 bases and J lost 8 bases. CDR1 and CDR2 (germline): SGDLS, YYNGEE. CDR3 length equals 15 residues. CDR3: CASSPGTGVTEKLFF. For the CDR3, the DNA is TGTGCCAGCAGCCCAGGGACAGGGGTTACCGAAAAACTGTTTTTT.

V gene TRBV4-1 combines with J gene TRBJ1-2; TRBD1 aligns across 7 bases. CDR1 and CDR2 from the germline V gene are MGHRA and YSYEKL. J gave up 2 bases and V 0 bases, and 9 bases lay outside the gene matches. This CDR3 contains 17 residues. The CDR3 here is CASSQDRTTTGNYGYTF. CDR3 in DNA: TGCGCCAGCAGCCAAGATAGAACCACGACAGGGAACTATGGCTACACCTTC.

The rearrangement uses TRBV11-2 and TRBJ2-1; 11 bases align to TRBD2. Germline V gene lookup returns CDR1 SGHAT and CDR2 FQNNGV. The CDR3 extends over 16 amino acids. Trimming cost V 1 base and J 7 bases; bases outside gene matches: 6. The CDR3 protein is CASSLVVLAGDNEQFF. The CDR3 DNA is TGTGCCAGCAGCTTAGTTGTACTAGCGGGGGATAATGAGCAGTTCTTC.

In the case of this clone: This specimen includes other DNA sequences encoding the same CDR3. V gene TRBV13 combines with J gene TRBJ2-2, with D perhaps TRBD1 or TRBD2 (7 bases each). Germline CDR1 and CDR2: PRHDT and FYEKMQ (reference sequence). The germline V and J ends were trimmed by 5 bases and 4 bases, with 23 bases remaining between them. The CDR3 length is 18 residues. In nucleotides, the CDR3 is TGTGCCAGCAGCCCGCCCCGATCAGGGGGGGGCCCCACCGGGGAGCTGTTTTTT. This encodes CASSPPRSGGGPTGELFF.

The J gene is TRBJ2-7, the V gene TRBV30; D unclear. CDR3 length: 12 residues. V was cut by 2 bases and J by 2 bases, with 7 bases left in between. Germline CDR1 reads GTSNPN; CDR2 reads SVGIG (reference sequence). CDR3 nucleotides: TGTGCCTGGAGTATCCGCGCCTACGAGCAGTACTTC. As protein: CAWSIRAYEQYF.

The chain combines TRBV4-3 with TRBJ1-2; D is unclear. The V end lost 4 bases, the J end lost 3 bases, and 12 bases lay between the germline ends. The CDR3 consists of 14 residues. Looked up from germline, CDR1 is LGHNA and CDR2 is YSLEER. The CDR3 is CASSPEAGDYGYTF. In DNA, the CDR3 is TGCGCCAGCAGCCCGGAAGCCGGCGACTATGGCTACACCTTC.

This chain joins TRBV10-3 and TRBJ2-2; 12 positions agree with TRBD2. Germline values: CDR1 ENHRY, CDR2 SYGVKD. With 3 bases clipped from V and 5 bases from J, the junction kept 7 bases outside the gene matches. This CDR3 is 17 amino acids long. The CDR3 DNA is TGTGCCATCAGTGAACCGGGACTAGCGGGTAATACCGGGGAGCTGTTTTTT. It encodes CAISEPGLAGNTGELFF.

This chain uses TRBV19 with TRBJ1-1; D is undetermined. The CDR3 has 15 amino acids. CDR1 is LNHDA and CDR2 is SQIVND in the germline V gene (reference sequence). V was clipped by 6 bases and J by 0 bases, with 14 bases between them. The CDR3 DNA reads as TGTGCCAGTAGCGGGAGGACGACGGTGAACACTGAAGCTTTCTTT. Protein product: CASSGRTTVNTEAFF.

CDR3 protein: CATSPRTSGTGELFF. In DNA, the CDR3 is TGTGCCACCTCACCTAGGACTAGCGGCACCGGGGAGCTGTTTTTT. This chain links TRBV2 with TRBJ2-2; 10 bases are a match to TRBD2. Germline V lookup: CDR1 SNHLY, CDR2 FYNNEI. V dropped 10 bases and J dropped 4; count of bases not matched to a gene: 9. The CDR3 consists of 15 residues.

The V gene is TRBV27, the J gene TRBJ1-1; D unresolved. The CDR3 length is 14 residues. The V and J ends lost 2 bases and 1 base respectively, with 8 bases between them. The V gene's germline CDR1 is MNHEY and CDR2 SMNVEV (reference sequence). CDR3 sequence (DNA): TGTGCCAGCAGTTTAGCGGGATGGAACACTGAAGCTTTCTTT. This gives the protein CASSLAGWNTEAFF.

This clone came up a few times. J is TRBJ2-7 and V is TRBV19, with D possibly matching TRBD2 (5 bases). CDR3 length: 15 residues. Trimming removed 0 bases from V and 2 bases from J, with 11 bases in between. In germline, CDR1 is LNHDA, CDR2 SQIVND (reference sequence). Written as DNA, the CDR3 is TGTGCCAGTAGTATAGATCGGACTCCCCCCTACGAGCAGTACTTC. Translation: CASSIDRTPPYEQYF.

This chain links TRBV7-3 with TRBJ2-3; D is ambiguous. Germline loops: CDR1 SGHTA, CDR2 FQGTGA. Trimming took 1 base from V and 6 from J, leaving 11 bases between them. This CDR3 has 14 amino acids. Here the CDR3 reads CASSLMAAQDTQYF. CDR3 DNA sequence: TGTGCCAGCAGCTTAATGGCAGCCCAGGATACGCAGTATTTT.

The rearrangement uses TRBV2 and TRBJ1-3; D is unresolved. Germline loops: CDR1 SNHLY, CDR2 FYNNEI. V was clipped by 6 bases and J by 4 bases, with 4 bases between them. This CDR3 region has 11 residues. DNA of the CDR3: TGTGCCAGCAGGCAGGGAAACACCATATATTTT. Translation gives CASRQGNTIYF.

This clone has only one observation. J is TRBJ1-4 and V is TRBV7-9; 9 positions match TRBD1. Trimming at V came to 1 base and at J to 0 bases, leaving 9 bases not matched to a gene. Germline CDR1 reads SEHNR; CDR2 reads FQNEAQ (reference sequence). This CDR3 region has 19 residues. In DNA, the CDR3 is TGTGCCAGCAGCTTAGTTATAGGGACAGGGCCAGCAACTAATGAAAAACTGTTTTTT. This sequence encodes CASSLVIGTGPATNEKLFF.

This rearrangement joins TRBV7-9 to TRBJ1-5, with D uncertain. Between the trimmed V and J ends, which lost 5 bases and 8 bases, there was a span of 16 bases. The CDR3 consists of 14 residues. From germline, CDR1 is SEHNR and CDR2 FQNEAQ (reference sequence). The CDR3 DNA reads TGTGCCAGCAGCCGAGAGGGTCGGTGGAAGCCCCAGCATTTT. It translates to CASSREGRWKPQHF.

V is TRBV28 and J is TRBJ1-2; 7 positions agree with TRBD1. J lost 4 bases, V lost 5 bases, and 10 bases had no gene match. Germline assignment: CDR1 MDHEN and CDR2 SYDVKM. The CDR3 runs 15 residues. The CDR3 spells CASSPQRGRGYGYTF. The CDR3 bases are TGTGCCAGCAGTCCTCAAAGGGGGCGGGGCTATGGCTACACCTTC.

The chain is built from TRBV6-1 and TRBJ2-2; 15 bases align to TRBD2. V was clipped by 2 bases and J by 4 bases; unmatched bases: 5. This CDR3 contains 18 residues. From germline, CDR1 is MNHNS and CDR2 SASEGT. The CDR3 bases are TGTGCCAGCAGTGAAAGTAGGACTAGCGGGAGGGCCACCGGGGAGCTGTTTTTT. It specifies CASSESRTSGRATGELFF.

The gene calls are TRBV4-3 and TRBJ1-2; no definite D call. The CDR3 consists of 15 residues. The V gene's germline CDR1 is LGHNA and CDR2 YSLEER. V lost 1 base to trimming and J lost 4 bases, with 13 bases between them. CDR3 protein: CASSQARVSSYGYTF. The CDR3 bases are TGCGCCAGCAGCCAAGCTCGGGTCTCAAGCTATGGCTACACCTTC.

The DNA for the CDR3 is TGCGCCAGCAGCCAAGGCCACAGGGCAGGCGGGACTGAAGCTTTCTTT. This codes for CASSQGHRAGGTEAFF. J is TRBJ1-1 and V is TRBV4-1; TRBD1 is a possible D gene (6 bases). In germline, CDR1 is MGHRA, CDR2 YSYEKL. The length of the CDR3 is 16 residues. V gave up 1 base and J gave up 5 bases, with 17 bases separating them.

V gene TRBV6-5 combines with J gene TRBJ1-2; no clear D gene. This CDR3 has 12 amino acids. The germline V and J ends were trimmed by 5 bases and 2 bases, with 6 bases remaining between them. From germline, CDR1 is MNHEY and CDR2 SVGAGI. This chain's CDR3 is CASSTQNYGYTF. CDR3 DNA: TGTGCCAGCAGTACTCAGAACTATGGCTACACCTTC.

This chain's CDR3 is CASSQPAGSYNEQFF. CDR3 nucleotide sequence: TGTGCCAGCAGCCAGCCCGCCGGATCCTACAATGAGCAGTTCTTC. The genes are TRBV3-1 (or the pseudogene TRBV3-2) and TRBJ2-1; no clear D. Trimming pared 3 bases from V and 1 base from J, leaving 10 bases between. CDR3 length: 15 residues. Germline CDR1 and CDR2: LGHDT and YNNKEL (reference sequence).

The chain's CDR3 is CASSPRGRGNTEAFF. Here the CDR3 DNA reads TGTGCCAGCAGCCCCCGAGGGCGGGGCAACACTGAAGCTTTCTTT. The rearrangement joins TRBV7-2 to TRBJ1-1; the D gene is possibly TRBD1 (5 bases). The germline V gene has CDR1 SGHTA and CDR2 FQGNSA. This CDR3 region has 15 residues. The V end lost 5 bases, the J end lost 2 bases, and 15 bases lay between the germline ends.

The chain uses TRBV6-4 and TRBJ2-2; D is unresolved. V gave up 1 base and J gave up 7 bases, with 4 bases separating them. The CDR3 length is 12 residues. Germline assignment: CDR1 MRHNA and CDR2 SNTAGT. The CDR3 is CASSDFGGELFF. CDR3 sequence (DNA): TGTGCCAGCAGTGACTTTGGCGGGGAGCTGTTTTTT.

This clone was counted a single time. As DNA, the CDR3 is TGTGCCTGGAGTGGTAGGATCGGGGATAGCAATCAGCCCCAGCATTTT. The encoded protein is CAWSGRIGDSNQPQHF. The chain recombines TRBV30 with TRBJ1-5; D remains ambiguous. The CDR3 length is 16 residues. CDR1 and CDR2 (germline): GTSNPN, SVGIG (reference sequence). Trimming stripped 1 base from V and 0 bases from J, with 13 bases between.

This clone was recorded only once. The J gene is TRBJ2-1, the V gene TRBV9, with TRBD2 matching over 9 bases. The CDR3 length is 15 residues. CDR1 and CDR2 (germline): SGDLS, YYNGEE. Trimming took 0 bases from V and 2 from J; bases not matched to a gene: 0. Written as DNA, the CDR3 is TGTGCCAGCAGCGTAGGCGGGGGGGCCTACAATGAGCAGTTCTTC. Translating it yields CASSVGGGAYNEQFF.

The chain is built from TRBV6-2 or TRBV6-3 and TRBJ1-5, with D unclear. Germline V CDR1 and CDR2: MNHEY, SVGEGT. CDR3 length: 19 residues. The germline V and J ends were trimmed by 0 bases and 0 bases, with 18 bases remaining between them. CDR3 sequence: CASSYSGPGLLYSNQPQHF. The CDR3 coding sequence is TGTGCCAGCAGTTACTCCGGGCCCGGCTTATTATATAGCAATCAGCCCCAGCATTTT.